This T cell receptor (beta chain) was captured in a study of blood T cell repertoires in COVID-19. Study context: Sites across the United States, Italy and Spain contributed samples from acute and convalescent COVID-19. Nucleic acid was either cDNA or gDNA, and it came from T cells, B-cell-depleted T cells, or PBMCs.

Germline CDR1 MRHNA, CDR2 SNTAGT. This CDR3 is 15 amino acids long. The V gene lost 0 bases and the J gene lost 0 bases, with 6 bases spanning the gap. As handled by the study authors: The assay estimated nucleated cells by amplifying reference gene primers. Clones were sequenced by immunoSEQ multiplex PCR, and TCRdb holds only the in-frame ones, with some missing. V and J calls and clone size come straight from that table; D and trimming were deduced from the DNA. The sample shows about 170,000 clones, 80% to 95% of them seen only once. This clone was seen a handful of times. Sequences were obtained from peripheral blood. The source of this sequence is a woman aged 45 to 65 with acute or convalescent COVID-19. This chain connects TRBV6-4 to TRBJ2-1, with a tentative D call TRBD2 (5 bases). The CDR3 is CASSDSSGSYNEQFF. CDR3 coding DNA: TGTGCCAGCAGTGACTCGAGCGGCTCCTACAATGAGCAGTTCTTC.